The text below deals with one T cell receptor beta chain. The CDR3 has 13 residues. V was trimmed by 1 base and J by 9 bases, leaving 10 bases between them. CDR1 MNHNS and CDR2 SASEGT come from the germline V gene. Original handling: As immunoSEQ supplied junction-only sequences (without quality scores), filtering differed. TCRdb's table, derived via immunoSEQ multiplex PCR, lists solely in-frame clones and lacks some. The V and J calls and clone size were taken over from that table, and D and trimming were inferred from the DNA. The sample lists over a million clones, more than 95% occurring once. This sample is part of a study of shared clonotypes between healthy human individuals. Healthy adults negative for HIV, lacking recent acute infections or vaccinations, served as donors.

This TCR was recovered from a man aged 25-45 years in good health. The sample was naive CD4+ T cells sorted from blood. The subset was: CD45RA+ positively selected. This chain connects TRBV6-1 to TRBJ1-5; D unclear. The CDR3 sequence: CASSEGSVGPQHF. The CDR3, as DNA: TGTGCCAGCAGTGAAGGGAGTGTTGGGCCCCAGCATTTT.